These T cell receptor beta chains were read from a single sample in a study of human T cells and chemical hapten exposure. TCRdb called the RACE reads again in MiXCR, with one record for every CDR3 protein. The sample has about 110,000 distinct CDR3 sequences; roughly a tenth are singletons. The specimen comprised whole blood, sampled in connection with sensitization to the hapten diphenylcyclopropenone (DPC). The receptors come from a middle-aged woman with alopecia areata. Some clones in this sample may be carry-over from other donors' samples. CDR3s include the opening cysteine and the closing phenylalanine or tryptophan. D genes are given only for firm matches. Only some rows state a clone size, as once, few, many or a class for expanded clones.

V gene	D gene	clone size	J gene	CDR3 protein	CDR3 DNA
TRBV7-9	-	-	TRBJ1-5	CASSSEERGSNQPQHF	TGTGCCAGCAGCTCGGAAGAAAGGGGTTCGAATCAGCCCCAGCATTTT
TRBV9	-	many	TRBJ2-2	CASSVVNGELFF	TGTGCCAGCAGCGTAGTGAACGGGGAGCTGTTTTTT
TRBV18	-	many	TRBJ1-1	CASSLDQNTEAFF	TGTGCCAGCTCACTCGACCAGAACACTGAAGCTTTCTTT
TRBV11-2	-	few	TRBJ1-4	CASRRATNEKLFF	TGTGCCAGCAGGAGAGCAACTAATGAAAAACTGTTTTTT
TRBV7-6	TRBD1	few	TRBJ1-1	CASSLRQGGSTEAFF	TGTGCCAGCAGCTTAAGACAGGGGGGAAGCACTGAAGCTTTCTTT
TRBV20-1	-	many	TRBJ1-2	CSARRVVRGYTF	TGCAGTGCTAGGAGGGTTGTGAGGGGCTACACCTTC
TRBV24-1	-	many	TRBJ1-5	CATSEDYSNQPQHF	TGTGCCACCAGTGAAGATTATAGCAATCAGCCCCAGCATTTT
TRBV7-8	TRBD2	-	TRBJ2-3	CASSLLLGTSFTDTQYF	TGTGCCAGCAGCTTATTGTTAGGGACTAGCTTCACAGATACGCAGTATTTT
TRBV5-1	-	-	TRBJ2-1	CASSSPSNRAPFSYNEQFF	TGCGCCAGCAGCTCTCCCAGCAACAGGGCGCCTTTCTCCTACAATGAGCAGTTCTTC
TRBV7-2	-	many	TRBJ2-5	CASSFEGSPGSMATQYF	TGTGCCAGCAGCTTCGAGGGCAGTCCAGGTTCAATGGCGACCCAGTACTTC
TRBV30	TRBD2	-	TRBJ2-5	CAWGRWTSGGQETQYF	TGTGCCTGGGGCCGTTGGACTAGCGGGGGCCAAGAGACCCAGTACTTC
TRBV11-2	-	-	TRBJ2-1	CASGGGRSYNEQFF	TGTGCCAGCGGAGGAGGCCGGTCCTACAATGAGCAGTTCTTC
TRBV5-6	-	-	TRBJ2-1	CASSSKSSSYNEQFF	TGTGCCAGCAGCTCCAAGAGTAGCTCCTACAATGAGCAGTTCTTC
TRBV11-2	-	-	TRBJ2-1	CASSPDRSATKQFF	TGTGCCAGCAGCCCCGATCGGTCAGCAACTAAGCAGTTCTTC